These T cell receptor beta chains were read from a single sample in a study of radiotherapy plus CTLA-4 blockade in lung cancer. Data came from immunoSEQ multiplex PCR; TCRdb stores just in-frame clones and leaves some out. This table holds roughly 45,000 clones, 65% to 75% found once. The material sequenced was peripheral blood, taken from a patient treated with radiotherapy plus ipilimumab. All receptors derive from a human donor with non-small cell lung cancer who had a partial response to radiotherapy plus ipilimumab. CDR3s include the opening cysteine and the closing phenylalanine or tryptophan. D genes are given only for firm matches. The size field is filled for only some rows; it gives once, few, many or a size class.

TRBJ2-7,-,TRBV29-1,few,TGCAGCGTTGAAGACGCGACGGGACTCATCTACGAGCAGTACTTC,CSVEDATGLIYEQYF
TRBJ2-2,TRBD1,TRBV19,-,TGTGCCAGTAGTACCCGACAGGGGGACACCGGGGAGCTGTTTTTT,CASSTRQGDTGELFF
TRBJ2-5,-,TRBV27,few,TGTGCCAGCTCATATACGGTAGAAGAGACCCAGTACTTC,CASSYTVEETQYF
TRBJ1-1,-,TRBV9,-,TGTGCCAGCAGCGTAGGCTCAGGGTTGAACACTGAAGCTTTCTTT,CASSVGSGLNTEAFF
TRBJ2-1,TRBD2,TRBV7-6,-,TGTGCCAGTCAGCCCGGGACTAGCGGGGGAAATGAGCAGTTCTTC,CASQPGTSGGNEQFF
TRBJ1-4,-,TRBV27,few,TGTGCCAGCAGCCCCCAGGGGATTGGGGGTGAAAAACTGTTTTTT,CASSPQGIGGEKLFF
TRBJ2-2,-,TRBV18,-,TGTGCCAGCTCACCACGGCAGGACTTCACCGGGGAGCTGTTTTTT,CASSPRQDFTGELFF
TRBJ2-7,TRBD1,TRBV7-2,-,TGTGCCAGCAGCCCCCGAATCGTCAGGGGGCACGAGCAGTACTTC,CASSPRIVRGHEQYF
TRBJ2-1,-,TRBV6-5,-,TGTGCCAGCAGTTACTCACTAGCGAGGGGGGATAATGAGCAGTTCTTC,CASSYSLARGDNEQFF
TRBJ2-5,TRBD2,TRBV7-6,once,TGTGCCAGCAGCTTAGCGGGGGAGGGGCTCACCCAAGAGACCCAGTACTTC,CASSLAGEGLTQETQYF
TRBJ2-7,TRBD1,TRBV5-1,-,TGCGCCAGCAGCTTGCCGGGACAGGGAATCTACGAGCAGTACTTC,CASSLPGQGIYEQYF
TRBJ2-2,-,TRBV9,-,TGTGCCAGCAGCGCCCGAGACAGTCCGGGGGAGCTGTTTTTT,CASSARDSPGELFF
TRBJ2-2,-,TRBV5-5,-,TGTGCCAGCAGCTTAGTCGCGGGGACCGGGGAGCTGTTTTTT,CASSLVAGTGELFF
TRBJ1-5,-,TRBV6-4,-,TGTGCCAGCAGCCCCGAGGGTAATCAGCCCCAGCATTTT,CASSPEGNQPQHF
TRBJ2-7,TRBD1,TRBV5-1,few,TGCGCCAGCAGCGACCCCGGGACAGTTAGCGAGCAGTACTTC,CASSDPGTVSEQYF
TRBJ2-5,-,TRBV27,-,TGTGCCAGCAGTTTATTGGGGGCCACCGGTGGGACCCAGTACTTC,CASSLLGATGGTQYF
TRBJ2-7,TRBD1,TRBV30,-,TGTGCCCGAGATACAGGGGGGAACGAGCAGTACTTC,CARDTGGNEQYF
TRBJ1-5,-,TRBV28,-,TGTGCCACCCAGGCCGAGAATCAGCCCCAGCATTTT,CATQAENQPQHF
TRBJ2-7,TRBD2,TRBV5-1,-,TGCGCCAGCAGCTTGGGAGGTGCTAGCGGCTCCTACGAGCAGTACTTC,CASSLGGASGSYEQYF
TRBJ1-1,-,TRBV28,-,TGTGCCAGCACCGAGGGAGCCTTGAACACTGAAGCTTTCTTT,CASTEGALNTEAFF
TRBJ2-2,-,TRBV18,few,TGTGCCAGCTCACCAGGAACAGGGTCGACCGGGGAGCTGTTTTTT,CASSPGTGSTGELFF
TRBJ2-7,-,TRBV6-5,few,TGTGCCAGCAGACAGGGCTACGAGCAGTACTTC,CASRQGYEQYF
TRBJ2-1,TRBD2,TRBV18,-,TGTGCCAGCTCACTCGGACTAGCGGGGGGACTTCGGGACAATGAGCAGTTCTTC,CASSLGLAGGLRDNEQFF
TRBJ1-2,TRBD1,TRBV29-1,-,TGCAGCGTTGAAGCCGGACAGGAGAACTATGGCTACACCTTC,CSVEAGQENYGYTF
TRBJ2-2,TRBD1,TRBV15,-,TGTGCCACCAGCAGAGATGAGGGGGCGAGGGCGAACACCGGGGAGCTGTTTTTT,CATSRDEGARANTGELFF
TRBJ2-1,TRBD2,TRBV19,-,TGTGCCAGTAGTATCTCTAGCGGGAGGATCAATGAGCAGTTCTTC,CASSISSGRINEQFF
TRBJ2-1,-,TRBV27,-,TGTGCCAGCAGTTTCCCCCTGGGGAGCGCCAATGAGCAGTTCTTC,CASSFPLGSANEQFF
TRBJ2-1,TRBD1,TRBV19,-,TGTGCCAGTAGTTTCGGACAGGGGTCGTTTGTAGGCGATGAGCAGTTCTTC,CASSFGQGSFVGDEQFF
TRBJ1-5,TRBD1,TRBV7-2,-,TGTGCCAGCAGCTTAGAAGGGGGCAGGAAGCCCCAGCATTTT,CASSLEGGRKPQHF
TRBJ2-7,TRBD1,TRBV7-9,medium-sized,TGTGCCAGCACCGAAACAGGGGTAACCTACGAGCAGTACTTC,CASTETGVTYEQYF
TRBJ1-2,-,TRBV5-6,few,TGTGCCAGCAGCTTTGCGAACAGCTATGGCTACACCTTC,CASSFANSYGYTF
TRBJ2-1,-,TRBV4-2,-,TGTGCCAGCAGCCAAGGTTCAGGGCGATCCTACAATGAGCAGTTCTTC,CASSQGSGRSYNEQFF
TRBJ2-7,-,TRBV4-3,-,TGCGCCAGCAGCCAAGATACACTATACTACGAGCAGTACTTC,CASSQDTLYYEQYF
TRBJ2-1,TRBD2,TRBV7-3,-,TGTGCCAGCAGCTTAAGGACTAGCGGGAGGGCTGAGCAGTTCTTC,CASSLRTSGRAEQFF
TRBJ2-7,-,TRBV6-1,once,TGTGCCAGCAGTGGACAGCCACCAACCCCTTACGAGCAGTACTTC,CASSGQPPTPYEQYF
TRBJ2-1,-,TRBV28,-,TGTGCCAGCAGTTTATTTTCCGACAATGAGCAGTTCTTC,CASSLFSDNEQFF
TRBJ2-1,-,TRBV20-1,-,TGCAGTGCTAGATTGGGCCTCGAGCAGTTCTTC,CSARLGLEQFF
TRBJ2-7,-,TRBV5-1,-,TGCGCCAGCAGCTTGGGGGCCCCTCGTGTGGACGAGCAGTACTTC,CASSLGAPRVDEQYF
TRBJ1-2,TRBD1,TRBV9,-,TGTGCCAGCAGCGTAGCAGGACAGGGGCGCCCTGATGGCTACACCTTC,CASSVAGQGRPDGYTF
TRBJ2-2,-,TRBV25-1,once,TGTGCCAGCAGTGAACTACAGTCGAACACCGGGGAGCTGTTTTTT,CASSELQSNTGELFF
TRBJ2-7,TRBD1,TRBV30,-,TGTGCCTGGAGTCCCGGGACAGGGGGGTTCTACGAGCAGTACTTC,CAWSPGTGGFYEQYF